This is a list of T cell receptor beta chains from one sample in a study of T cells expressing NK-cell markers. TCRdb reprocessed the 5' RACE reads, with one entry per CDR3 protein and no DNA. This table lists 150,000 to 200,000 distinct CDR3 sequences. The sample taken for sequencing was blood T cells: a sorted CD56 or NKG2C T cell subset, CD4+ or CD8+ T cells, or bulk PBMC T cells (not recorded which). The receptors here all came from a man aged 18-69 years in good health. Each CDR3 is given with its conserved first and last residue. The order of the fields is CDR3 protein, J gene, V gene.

cdr3_aa: CASSEVGKGYEQYF
j_call: TRBJ2-7
v_call: TRBV5-6

cdr3_aa: CASSFTSNTEAFF
j_call: TRBJ1-1
v_call: TRBV12-3/TRBV12-4

cdr3_aa: CASRRTGTGELFF
j_call: TRBJ2-2
v_call: TRBV19

cdr3_aa: CASSFGTGVNEKLFF
j_call: TRBJ1-4
v_call: TRBV7-9

cdr3_aa: CASSIVATASYEQYF
j_call: TRBJ2-7
v_call: TRBV19

cdr3_aa: CASSFLGTGEIYGYTF
j_call: TRBJ1-2
v_call: TRBV6-5

cdr3_aa: CASSLSAESYNEQFF
j_call: TRBJ2-1
v_call: TRBV7-9

cdr3_aa: CATSRDKLAQHF
j_call: TRBJ1-5
v_call: TRBV15

cdr3_aa: CASSPTSAGEQFF
j_call: TRBJ2-1
v_call: TRBV27

cdr3_aa: CASSSPPGQSLYEQYF
j_call: TRBJ2-7
v_call: TRBV5-6

cdr3_aa: CASSDVVYISGNTIYF
j_call: TRBJ1-3
v_call: TRBV2

cdr3_aa: CASGFEIYRSSGYNEQFF
j_call: TRBJ2-1
v_call: TRBV12-5

cdr3_aa: CSAREPLSGAFYNEQFF
j_call: TRBJ2-1
v_call: TRBV20-1

cdr3_aa: CASSLTGQGADTEAFF
j_call: TRBJ1-1
v_call: TRBV28

cdr3_aa: CASSERSNQPQHF
j_call: TRBJ1-5
v_call: TRBV2

cdr3_aa: CASSLRGLAGAYEQYF
j_call: TRBJ2-7
v_call: TRBV27

cdr3_aa: CASSLVAGAMVEKLFF
j_call: TRBJ1-4
v_call: TRBV7-8

cdr3_aa: CASSPNSNMNTEAFF
j_call: TRBJ1-1
v_call: TRBV28

cdr3_aa: CASSRRTYRYYGYTF
j_call: TRBJ1-2
v_call: TRBV5-6

cdr3_aa: CASSTGGYGYTF
j_call: TRBJ1-2
v_call: TRBV12-3/TRBV12-4

cdr3_aa: CASSLPNSNSGANVLTF
j_call: TRBJ2-6
v_call: TRBV7-9

cdr3_aa: CASGLAWDREGEKLFF
j_call: TRBJ1-4
v_call: TRBV12-5

cdr3_aa: CASSRPRLNSYEQYF
j_call: TRBJ2-7
v_call: TRBV28

cdr3_aa: CASSPGLDNGYTF
j_call: TRBJ1-2
v_call: TRBV6-1

cdr3_aa: CSVLFGGANTEAFF
j_call: TRBJ1-1
v_call: TRBV29-1

cdr3_aa: CASSYGAEHNEQFF
j_call: TRBJ2-1
v_call: TRBV6-2/TRBV6-3

cdr3_aa: CASSLSPDRYEQYF
j_call: TRBJ2-7
v_call: TRBV7-9

cdr3_aa: CASSEPQDSLLDTQYF
j_call: TRBJ2-3
v_call: TRBV2

cdr3_aa: CASSLNRGSEGYTF
j_call: TRBJ1-2
v_call: TRBV5-1

cdr3_aa: CASSQVPVRTGANEQFF
j_call: TRBJ2-1
v_call: TRBV4-1

cdr3_aa: CASSPTGGYGYTF
j_call: TRBJ1-2
v_call: TRBV12-3/TRBV12-4

cdr3_aa: CASSLGGSVSYEQYF
j_call: TRBJ2-7
v_call: TRBV11-1

cdr3_aa: CASSLADSTDTQYF
j_call: TRBJ2-3
v_call: TRBV7-9

cdr3_aa: CASSPLVGRKDNEQFF
j_call: TRBJ2-1
v_call: TRBV14

cdr3_aa: CASSQDTTGSTEAFF
j_call: TRBJ1-1
v_call: TRBV3-1

cdr3_aa: CASSSGLNFYNEQFF
j_call: TRBJ2-1
v_call: TRBV7-6

cdr3_aa: CASSMYRDRVQETQYF
j_call: TRBJ2-5
v_call: TRBV18

cdr3_aa: CASSLGHQEKVHEQYF
j_call: TRBJ2-7
v_call: TRBV5-1

cdr3_aa: CASSLEGLGTEAFF
j_call: TRBJ1-1
v_call: TRBV5-1

cdr3_aa: CASSLLDTEAFF
j_call: TRBJ1-1
v_call: TRBV5-5

cdr3_aa: CASSSSHGGAHETQYF
j_call: TRBJ2-5
v_call: TRBV7-9

cdr3_aa: CASKERGLYEQYF
j_call: TRBJ2-7
v_call: TRBV28

cdr3_aa: CASSRETGKGNYGYTF
j_call: TRBJ1-2
v_call: TRBV5-1

cdr3_aa: CASSQGRASNEQFF
j_call: TRBJ2-1
v_call: TRBV4-1

cdr3_aa: CASSLTGFNNEQFF
j_call: TRBJ2-1
v_call: TRBV7-9